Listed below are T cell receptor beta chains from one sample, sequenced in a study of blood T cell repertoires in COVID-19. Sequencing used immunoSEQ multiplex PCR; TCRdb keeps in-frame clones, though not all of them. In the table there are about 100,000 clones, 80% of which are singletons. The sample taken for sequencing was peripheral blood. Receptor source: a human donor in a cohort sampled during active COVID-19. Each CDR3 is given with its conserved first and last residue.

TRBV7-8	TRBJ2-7	CASSRVRESSYEQYF
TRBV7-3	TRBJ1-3	CASSAAQVASGNTIYF
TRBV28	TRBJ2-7	CASRDRTSAVYEQYF
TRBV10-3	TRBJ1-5	CAISESLGTGGGYQPQHF
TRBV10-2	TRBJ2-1	CASRGTSGGRGQFF
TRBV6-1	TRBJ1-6	CASSEKGTGLDSPLHF
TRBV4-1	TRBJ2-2	CASSRQISLAGGDTGELFF
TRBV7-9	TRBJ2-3	CASSLEGTSGRTDTQYF
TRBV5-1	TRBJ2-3	CASSLSQGQDTQYF
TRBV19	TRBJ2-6	CASTGTGLSTGANVLTF